This record looks at one TCR beta chain sequence and its context. Trimming took 6 bases from V and 6 from J; bases not matched to a gene: 7. In germline, CDR1 is LNHDA, CDR2 SQIVND (reference sequence). This CDR3 has 13 residues. These data come from a study of blood T cell repertoires in COVID-19. Study-wide background: The samples span acute and convalescent COVID-19 from the United States, Italy and Spain. From T cells, B-cell-depleted T cells, or PBMCs came the material, which was cDNA or gDNA.

In the original analysis: Amplification of reference gene primers provided the estimated nucleated cell counts. Clones were read by immunoSEQ multiplex PCR, and TCRdb kept only the in-frame ones, dropping some. The D gene and trimming were derived from the DNA, and the V and J assignments and clone size from that table. The data show 310,000 or so clones, with roughly 90% seen just once and under 6.5% held by the top ten. The chain couples TRBV19 to TRBJ1-2; 7 nucleotides line up with TRBD1. This TCR was sampled from a man aged 18 to 29 who had recovered from COVID-19. Source material: peripheral blood. Here the CDR3 reads CASRNDRVHGYTF. CDR3 sequence (DNA): TGTGCCAGTAGAAATGACAGGGTCCATGGCTACACCTTC.